A single sample is the source of the 16 T cell receptor beta chains below, sequenced in a study of beta chain features in type 1 diabetes. Sequenced material consisted of expressed TCRB transcripts (all of the isolated RNA was reverse transcribed). Libraries were prepared by immunoSEQ multiplex PCR; TCRdb keeps only in-frame clonotypes and omits some of them. The sample records some 660,000 clones, over 12% being singletons. Study observations and caveats: In all four CD4+ subsets, TCRB CDR3 length was significantly, moderately reduced in type 1 diabetes.

Antigen specificity for these receptors is unknown. The sequenced sample consisted of naive CD4+ T cells from blood. Receptor source: a man younger than 35 with type 1 diabetes.

The J gene is TRBJ2-1, the V gene TRBV14; TRBD2 matches 12 bases. The CDR3 has 13 residues. Germline-derived CDR1 and CDR2 are SGHDN and FVKESK. The V and J ends lost 8 bases and 4 bases, in that order; junction bases with no gene match: 0. The CDR3 protein is CASGLAGYNEQFF. In DNA form, the CDR3 reads TGTGCCAGCGGACTAGCGGGGTACAATGAGCAGTTCTTC. Full variable domain (outside the CDR3, taken from reference TRBV14 and TRBJ2-1): EAGVTQFPSHSVIEKGQTVTLRCDPISGHDNLYWYRRVMGKEIKFLLHFVKESKQDESGMPNNRFLAERTGGTYSTLKVQPAELEDSGVYFCASGLAGYNEQFFGPGTRLTVL.

The chain has TRBV9 and TRBJ1-4, with a tentative D call TRBD1 (6 bases). Germline lookup yields CDR1 SGDLS and CDR2 YYNGEE. V dropped 3 bases and J dropped 9 bases, with 18 bases sitting between them. CDR3 length: 15 amino acids. The DNA for the CDR3 is TGTGCCAGCAGCGCATCCGGGACAACGGACCAAAAACTGTTTTTT. Translation gives CASSASGTTDQKLFF.

This sequence joins TRBV18 and TRBJ2-2; D is unresolved. V was shortened by 2 bases and J by 0 bases, with 4 bases between the two germline ends. Germline CDR1 reads KGHSH; CDR2 reads LQKENI. CDR3 length equals 14 residues. CDR3 nucleotides: TGTGCCAGCTCACCAACAGCGAACACCGGGGAGCTGTTTTTT. Its translation: CASSPTANTGELFF.

The chain uses TRBV5-1 and TRBJ2-6; 7 positions agree with TRBD1. V lost 4 bases, J lost 0 bases, and 7 bases stayed unmatched. The CDR3 extends over 17 amino acids. The V gene's germline CDR1 is SGHRS and CDR2 YFSETQ. The CDR3 nucleotides are TGCGCCAGCAGCCCGGGACAGCAGAGCTCTGGGGCCAACGTCCTGACTTTC. Encoded protein: CASSPGQQSSGANVLTF. The entire variable domain, with the rest obtained from reference TRBV5-1 and TRBJ2-6, is as follows: KAGVTQTPRYLIKTRGQQVTLSCSPISGHRSVSWYQQTPGQGLQFLFEYFSETQRNKGNFPGRFSGRQFSNSRSEMNVSTLELGDSALYLCASSPGQQSSGANVLTFGAGSRLTVL.

Note on this clone: This same CDR3 is encoded by further DNA sequences in the sample. The rearrangement joins TRBV28 to TRBJ2-5; D is uncertain. This CDR3 region has 11 residues. CDR1 and CDR2 (germline): MDHEN, SYDVKM. V lost 5 bases and J lost 5, with 6 bases in between. The CDR3 bases are TGTGCCAGCAGTCTCGGGGAGACCCAGTACTTC. This translates into CASSLGETQYF.

The rearrangement links TRBV29-1 to TRBJ1-1; TRBD1 agrees at 9 bases. Germline CDR1 SQVTM, CDR2 ANQGSEA. CDR3 length equals 13 residues. J was trimmed by 5 bases and V by 7 bases; bases with no gene match: 8. CDR3 DNA sequence: TGCAGCGGTTACAGGGGGCAAGAAACTGAAGCTTTCTTT. Translation: CSGYRGQETEAFF.

The J gene is TRBJ1-1, the V gene TRBV29-1; no firm D call. The CDR3 loop spans 13 amino acids. The germline V gene has CDR1 SQVTM and CDR2 ANQGSEA. The V and J ends lost 4 bases and 1 base respectively, with 10 bases between them. CDR3 in DNA: TGCAGCGTTGTGATTGTAGCGAACACTGAAGCTTTCTTT. Amino acids: CSVVIVANTEAFF. The complete variable domain, with remaining parts taken from reference TRBV29-1 and TRBJ1-1, reads SAVISQKPSRDICQRGTSLTIQCQVDSQVTMMFWYRQQPGQSLTLIATANQGSEATYESGFVIDKFPISRPNLTFSTLTVSNMSPEDSSIYLCSVVIVANTEAFFGQGTRLTVV.

This clone was seen only a few times. The rearrangement links TRBV30 to TRBJ2-7; 7 nucleotides line up with TRBD2. The junction had 9 bases not matched to a gene; V was cut back by 2 bases and J by 2 bases. CDR1 is GTSNPN, CDR2 SVGIG, per germline (reference sequence). The CDR3 has 15 residues. The chain's CDR3 is CAWSLGRVSAYEQYF. For the CDR3, the DNA is TGTGCCTGGAGTCTGGGGAGGGTGTCCGCCTACGAGCAGTACTTC.

This clone has just a few counts. The rearrangement uses TRBV5-1 and TRBJ1-1, with a weak D call TRBD1 (6 bases). CDR1 SGHRS and CDR2 YFSETQ come from the germline V gene. Trimming took off 4 bases at V and 6 bases at J, with 16 bases between the two ends. This CDR3 has 14 residues. The CDR3 sequence is CASSSIQGSAEAFF. CDR3 DNA: TGCGCCAGCAGCAGTATACAGGGTAGCGCTGAAGCTTTCTTT.

The chain carries TRBV7-9 and TRBJ2-3; tentatively, D is TRBD2 (5 bases). From germline, CDR1 is SEHNR and CDR2 FQNEAQ (reference sequence). Trimming pared 4 bases from V and 0 bases from J, leaving 17 bases between. The CDR3 loop spans 17 amino acids. The CDR3 is CASSYGFARGSTDTQYF. CDR3 coding DNA: TGTGCCAGCAGCTATGGCTTTGCGCGCGGGAGCACAGATACGCAGTATTTT.

This chain joins TRBV9 and TRBJ2-2, with D possibly matching TRBD2 (5 bases). CDR1 and CDR2 (germline): SGDLS, YYNGEE. The CDR3 is 13 residues long. V was cut by 2 bases and J by 5 bases, with 7 bases left in between. This chain's CDR3 is CASSVGRTGELFF. The CDR3 bases are TGTGCCAGCAGCGTGGGGAGAACCGGGGAGCTGTTTTTT.

This clone has more than one count but fewer than ten. V is TRBV30 and J is TRBJ2-7, with D tentatively TRBD2 (6 bases). Germline V gene sequence: CDR1 GTSNPN, CDR2 SVGIG (reference sequence). V lost 2 bases to trimming and J lost 9 bases, with 17 bases between them. The CDR3 spans 13 residues. CDR3 sequence (DNA): TGTGCCTGGAGTAGTGTGGGGAGGACGGGGCAGTACTTC. Its translation is CAWSSVGRTGQYF.

CDR3 sequence reads: CASSPSTVAYTDTQYF. CDR3 DNA sequence: TGTGCCAGCTCACCAAGTACGGTGGCCTACACAGATACGCAGTATTTT. The rearrangement uses TRBV18 and TRBJ2-3; D remains unclear. Per germline, CDR1 KGHSH and CDR2 LQKENI. The CDR3 length is 16 residues. Trimming removed 2 bases at V and 2 bases at J, with 14 bases between.

In its sample, this clone was seen a few times. J is TRBJ2-1 and V is TRBV11-3; D may correspond to TRBD1 or TRBD2 (5 bases each). The germline V gene encodes CDR1 SGHNT and CDR2 YENEEA. The CDR3 consists of 15 residues. Trimming removed 5 bases at V and 3 bases at J, with 14 bases between. Written as DNA, the CDR3 is TGTGCCAGCAGCCCAGAGGGGAACAGCTACAATGAGCAGTTCTTC. This encodes CASSPEGNSYNEQFF.

This clone was counted between two and nine times. The V call is TRBV7-2, the J call TRBJ2-7; TRBD1 matches 9 bases. V was clipped by 6 bases and J by 4 bases; unmatched bases: 10. The CDR3 consists of 15 residues. Germline-derived CDR1 and CDR2 are SGHTA and FQGNSA. The CDR3 is CASSSPGTGYYEQYF. For the CDR3, the DNA is TGTGCCAGCAGTTCACCCGGGACAGGGTATTACGAGCAGTACTTC.

This clone has only a few counts. The rearrangement uses TRBV5-1 and TRBJ2-1; D ambiguous. Germline V gene sequence: CDR1 SGHRS, CDR2 YFSETQ. The V gene lost 0 bases and the J gene lost 6 bases, with 13 bases spanning the gap. This CDR3 is built from 15 residues. This chain's CDR3 is CASSLEPFSGNEQFF. DNA of the CDR3: TGCGCCAGCAGCTTGGAACCCTTCTCGGGCAATGAGCAGTTCTTC.